The 22 T cell receptor beta chains given below trace back to one sample, sequenced in a study of blood T cell repertoires in COVID-19. The table came from immunoSEQ multiplex PCR; TCRdb's copy has only in-frame clones and leaves some out. The sample holds around 120,000 clones, 90% seen once. Sequencing was done on a sample of peripheral blood. Every receptor here comes from a woman in her sixties or seventies with COVID-19, enrolled during active disease.

The V and J genes are TRBV5-6 and TRBJ1-5; D is possibly TRBD1 (5 bases). CDR1 is SGHDT, CDR2 YYEEEE, per germline. Between the trimmed V and J ends, which lost 4 bases and 4 bases, there was a span of 24 bases. The CDR3 sequence is 18 residues long. In DNA, the CDR3 is TGTGCCAGCAGCAGCTACCTTACAGGATCAACTATAAATCAGCCCCAGCATTTT. It yields the protein CASSSYLTGSTINQPQHF.

The rearrangement uses TRBV3-1 (or the pseudogene TRBV3-2) and TRBJ2-1; 8 positions agree with TRBD1. This CDR3 spans 14 amino acids. Germline lookup yields CDR1 LGHDT and CDR2 YNNKEL (reference sequence). V trimming: 4 bases; J trimming: 6 bases; junction bases outside the gene matches: 5. This CDR3 reads CASSPGQAANEQFF. CDR3 coding DNA: TGTGCCAGCAGCCCGGGACAGGCTGCCAATGAGCAGTTCTTC.

The chain couples TRBV7-9 to TRBJ2-7; D is undetermined. V lost 3 bases, J lost 0 bases, and 12 bases lay in between. The CDR3 length is 15 residues. Looked up from germline, CDR1 is SEHNR and CDR2 is FQNEAQ (reference sequence). The chain's CDR3 is CASSFLISRSYEQYF. The DNA of the CDR3 is TGTGCCAGCAGCTTCCTCATATCGCGCTCCTACGAGCAGTACTTC.

This rearrangement joins TRBV18 to TRBJ1-1; D not resolved. CDR1 is KGHSH, CDR2 LQKENI, per germline. The V gene lost 5 bases and the J gene lost 7 bases, with 11 bases spanning the gap. The CDR3 consists of 12 residues. The CDR3 DNA reads TGTGCCAGCTCATCCTCAGGAAATGAAGCTTTCTTT. Translated: CASSSSGNEAFF.

The genes are TRBV4-1 and TRBJ2-7; 8 bases fit TRBD1. Germline CDR1 and CDR2: MGHRA and YSYEKL. Trimming removed 2 bases from V and 0 bases from J; junction bases left unmatched: 3. CDR3 length equals 15 residues. This chain's CDR3 is CASSQRQGYSYEQYF. The CDR3, as DNA: TGCGCCAGCAGCCAAAGACAGGGGTACTCCTACGAGCAGTACTTC.

This chain links TRBV19 with TRBJ1-2; a weak D match, TRBD1 (5 bases). From germline, CDR1 is LNHDA and CDR2 SQIVND (reference sequence). Trimming pared 3 bases from V and 5 bases from J, leaving 7 bases between. This CDR3 contains 12 residues. CDR3 sequence reads: CASSIAGYGYTF. The CDR3 DNA follows: TGTGCCAGTAGTATTGCAGGGTATGGCTACACCTTC.

This rearrangement joins TRBV19 to TRBJ2-7; 7 positions match TRBD1. The V gene's germline CDR1 is LNHDA and CDR2 SQIVND (reference sequence). With V trimmed by 6 bases and J by 0 bases, 5 bases remained unmatched. CDR3 size: 14 residues. Here the CDR3 DNA reads TGTGCCAGTAGGGGGCAGGGGGACTCCTACGAGCAGTACTTC. As protein: CASRGQGDSYEQYF.

The rearrangement joins TRBV3-1 (or the pseudogene TRBV3-2) to TRBJ2-3; no reliable D call. This CDR3 region has 14 residues. Germline V gene sequence: CDR1 LGHDT, CDR2 YNNKEL (reference sequence). Trimming removed 0 bases at V and 0 bases at J, with 4 bases between. The CDR3 here is CASSQDSSTDTQYF. The CDR3 region has the DNA TGTGCCAGCAGCCAAGACAGTAGCACAGATACGCAGTATTTT.

V gene TRBV6-2 or TRBV6-3 combines with J gene TRBJ1-1, with TRBD1 identical over 9 bases. V lost 6 bases, J lost 4 bases, and 9 bases stayed unmatched. The CDR3 extends over 15 amino acids. Germline assignment: CDR1 MNHEY and CDR2 SVGEGT. CDR3 amino acids: CASRPSTGGGTEAFF. The CDR3 region has the DNA TGTGCCAGCAGACCTTCGACAGGGGGAGGCACTGAAGCTTTCTTT.

The gene calls are TRBV6-1 and TRBJ1-1, with 11 bases fitting TRBD1. The CDR3 covers 15 residues. From germline, CDR1 is MNHNS and CDR2 SASEGT. Trimming cost V 2 bases and J 6 bases; bases outside gene matches: 5. The CDR3 DNA is TGTGCCAGCAGTGAATGGACAGGGGGCTTGCCTGAAGCTTTCTTT. It encodes CASSEWTGGLPEAFF.

This clone was picked up one time. The V call is TRBV7-9, the J call TRBJ1-1; D call uncertain. This CDR3 region has 15 residues. V lost 1 base, J lost 1 base, and 10 bases lay in between. Germline V gene data show CDR1 as SEHNR and CDR2 as FQNEAQ (reference sequence). The CDR3 loop is CASSLGGDGNTEAFF. CDR3 coding DNA: TGTGCCAGCAGCTTAGGGGGAGACGGGAACACTGAAGCTTTCTTT.

The chain links TRBV19 to TRBJ1-5; maybe TRBD1 (5 bases). Trimming shortened V by 3 bases and J by 7 bases, and 13 bases separated the two germline ends. The CDR3 is 14 residues long. CDR1 and CDR2 from the germline V gene are LNHDA and SQIVND (reference sequence). Here the CDR3 DNA reads TGTGCCAGTAGTATCGAAGGGGTTGGCCAGCCCCAGCATTTT. This encodes CASSIEGVGQPQHF.

The genes are TRBV19 and TRBJ1-1; the D gene is possibly TRBD1 (6 bases). CDR1 is LNHDA, CDR2 SQIVND, per germline (reference sequence). The CDR3 has 13 amino acids. V was clipped by 6 bases and J by 10 bases, with 18 bases between them. CDR3 sequence: CASSPVQGVVAFF. CDR3 bases: TGTGCCAGTAGCCCCGTACAGGGCGTGGTAGCTTTCTTT.

This chain connects TRBV6-5 to TRBJ2-1, with 13 positions matching TRBD2. The CDR3 is made up of 15 amino acids. The V gene end was trimmed by 5 bases and the J gene end by 4 bases; junction bases not matched to a gene: 2. Germline values: CDR1 MNHEY, CDR2 SVGAGI. DNA of the CDR3: TGTGCCAGCAGTAAGACTAGCGGGGGGTACAATGAGCAGTTCTTC. It specifies CASSKTSGGYNEQFF.

The chain links TRBV15 to TRBJ1-1; D unresolved. CDR3 length: 13 residues. Trimming shortened V by 1 base and J by 1 base, and 4 bases separated the two germline ends. Germline assignment: CDR1 LNHNV and CDR2 YYDKDF (reference sequence). CDR3 coding DNA: TGTGCCACCAGCAGAGTCCGGAACACTGAAGCTTTCTTT. Its protein product is CATSRVRNTEAFF.

This clone occurred once. Here the CDR3 DNA reads TGTGCCAGCAGTGCCGGGACACCCAGGGGCTATGGCTACACCTTC. Translated: CASSAGTPRGYGYTF. The J gene is TRBJ1-2, the V gene TRBV28; perhaps TRBD1 as D (6 bases). There are 15 residues in the CDR3. The V gene's germline CDR1 is MDHEN and CDR2 SYDVKM. V dropped 5 bases and J dropped 4 bases, with 17 bases sitting between them.

The rearrangement uses TRBV7-2 and TRBJ1-2, with D unclear. Germline assignment: CDR1 SGHTA and CDR2 FQGNSA. V lost 3 bases to trimming and J lost 7 bases, with 12 bases between them. The CDR3 totals 13 residues. CDR3 nucleotides: TGTGCCAGCAGCTTCGAACGGGAAAGTGGCTACACCTTC. It encodes CASSFERESGYTF.

This clone was counted only a few times. In the same sample, other DNA sequences code for this CDR3. J is TRBJ1-1 and V is TRBV7-2, with D uncertain. Germline V gene sequence: CDR1 SGHTA, CDR2 FQGNSA. V shed 1 base and J shed 1 base, with 7 bases lying between them. The CDR3 consists of 14 residues. CDR3 region: CASSLGAGNTEAFF. CDR3 in DNA: TGTGCCAGCAGCTTAGGTGCAGGGAACACTGAAGCTTTCTTT.

The chain links TRBV5-8 to TRBJ1-5, with D possibly matching TRBD1 (6 bases). The germline gives CDR1 SGHTS, CDR2 YDEGEE. V dropped 1 base and J dropped 9 bases, with 20 bases sitting between them. The CDR3 contains 16 residues. The CDR3 reads CASSLIPQTGAGPQHF. CDR3 nucleotides: TGTGCCAGCAGCTTGATCCCGCAGACAGGCGCTGGGCCCCAGCATTTT.

The chain uses TRBV27 and TRBJ2-3; 9 bases map to TRBD2. The CDR3 loop spans 15 amino acids. Germline V gives CDR1 MNHEY, CDR2 SMNVEV (reference sequence). The J segment lost 2 bases and the V segment lost 5 bases, leaving 5 bases of the junction unmatched. Here the CDR3 reads CASSVSGSYTDTQYF. Written as DNA, the CDR3 is TGTGCCAGCAGTGTTAGCGGGAGCTACACAGATACGCAGTATTTT.

V gene TRBV6-5 combines with J gene TRBJ1-6; 8 bases match TRBD1. The V and J ends lost 4 bases and 7 bases, in that order; junction bases with no gene match: 6. CDR3 length equals 15 residues. In germline, CDR1 is MNHEY, CDR2 SVGAGI. This chain's CDR3 is CASSSNDRGNSPLHF. The DNA of the CDR3 is TGTGCCAGCAGTTCCAACGACAGGGGCAATTCACCCCTCCACTTT.

The J gene is TRBJ2-1, the V gene TRBV19; weak D call: TRBD1 (6 bases). CDR1 LNHDA and CDR2 SQIVND come from the germline V gene (reference sequence). Trimming cost V 7 bases and J 5 bases, with 12 bases left between them. This CDR3 is 13 amino acids long. The CDR3 nucleotides read TGTGCCAGTACCACCGGACAGAACAATGAGCAGTTCTTC. Translated, it gives CASTTGQNNEQFF.